This TCR beta chain was sequenced during a study of shared clonotypes between healthy human individuals. Whole-study context: Sampling drew on donors who were two women and a few men aged 18 to 49.

From germline, CDR1 is SGDLS and CDR2 YYNGEE. This CDR3 spans 15 amino acids. With 3 bases removed from V and 0 bases from J, the gap between germline ends came to 9 bases. Clones were sequenced by immunoSEQ multiplex PCR, and TCRdb holds only the in-frame ones, with some missing. Among roughly 1,500,000 clones listed, 98% to 99% were seen once. This receptor was identified in a young man in good health. The chain combines TRBV9 with TRBJ2-2; tentatively, D is TRBD2 (6 bases). The sample taken for sequencing was naive CD4+ T cells sorted from blood. Specified subset: CD45RA+ positively selected. CDR3 bases: TGTGCCAGCAGCGCTGCGGGAACGAACACCGGGGAGCTGTTTTTT. It encodes CASSAAGTNTGELFF.